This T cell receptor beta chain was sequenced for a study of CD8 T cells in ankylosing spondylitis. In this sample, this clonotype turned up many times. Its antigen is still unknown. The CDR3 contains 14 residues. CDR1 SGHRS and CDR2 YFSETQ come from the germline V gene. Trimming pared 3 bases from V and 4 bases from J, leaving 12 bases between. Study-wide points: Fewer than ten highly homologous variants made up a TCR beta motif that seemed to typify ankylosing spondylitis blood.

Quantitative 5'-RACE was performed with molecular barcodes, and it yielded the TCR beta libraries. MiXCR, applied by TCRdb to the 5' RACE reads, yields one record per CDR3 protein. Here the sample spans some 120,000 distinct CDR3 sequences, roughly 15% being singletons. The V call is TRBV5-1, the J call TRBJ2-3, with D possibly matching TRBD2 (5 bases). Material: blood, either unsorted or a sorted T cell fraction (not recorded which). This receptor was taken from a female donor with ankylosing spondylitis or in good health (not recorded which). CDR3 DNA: TGCGCCAGCAGCTCGGCGGGCCCGGCAGATACGCAGTATTTT. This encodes CASSSAGPADTQYF.